These T cell receptor beta chains were read from a single sample in a study of cytomegalovirus exposure and HLA in healthy donors. The method was immunoSEQ multiplex PCR; TCRdb's version includes in-frame clones alone and lacks a portion of them. Of over 80,000 clones listed, 65% to 80% are singletons. Sequencing was performed on PBMCs. The receptors here all came from a female donor in good health and CMV-seropositive. The CDR3 runs from the conserved cysteine through the conserved F or W. The D gene is left open where the match is weak. The listing skips clone size in some rows; elsewhere it reads once, few, many or a size class.

>TRBV5-4|NA|TRBJ1-1|NA
CASSLHQGRTEAFF
TGTGCCAGCAGCCTTCACCAGGGCCGGACTGAAGCTTTCTTT
>TRBV4-1|NA|TRBJ1-4|NA
CASRTGNVANEKLFF
TGCGCCAGCAGGACGGGGAACGTGGCTAATGAAAAACTGTTTTTT
>TRBV7-9|TRBD1|TRBJ1-1|NA
CASSPRDRVFTEAFF
TGTGCCAGCAGCCCCCGGGACAGGGTATTCACTGAAGCTTTCTTT
>TRBV5-6|TRBD1|TRBJ2-1|NA
CASSLEVWDRGHNEQFF
TGTGCCAGCAGCTTGGAGGTTTGGGACAGGGGACACAATGAGCAGTTCTTC
>TRBV9|NA|TRBJ2-3|NA
CASSAGVSSRSTDTQYF
TGTGCCAGCAGCGCTGGGGTGTCTAGCCGTAGCACAGATACGCAGTATTTT
>TRBV4-3|NA|TRBJ2-3|NA
CASSQTMTTHTQYF
TGCGCCAGCAGCCAAACCATGACTACCCATACGCAGTATTTT
>TRBV4-1|TRBD1|TRBJ1-6|few
CASSRGTGSSYNSPLHF
TGCGCCAGCAGCCGTGGGACAGGGAGCTCCTATAATTCACCCCTCCACTTT
>TRBV27|NA|TRBJ1-1|NA
CASSLIADALASF
TGTGCCAGCAGTTTAATCGCCGACGCGTTAGCTTCCTTT
>TRBV15|NA|TRBJ2-7|few
CATSRDRGYEQYF
TGTGCCACCAGCAGAGATCGGGGTTACGAGCAGTACTTC
>TRBV7-8|NA|TRBJ1-2|once
CASSQRDTSYGYTF
TGTGCCAGCAGCCAACGGGACACCTCCTATGGCTACACCTTC
>TRBV13|NA|TRBJ2-3|NA
CASSQRGRTDTQYF
TGTGCCAGCAGCCAAAGGGGCCGCACAGATACGCAGTATTTT
>TRBV19|TRBD1|TRBJ2-7|NA
CASSIGGQSYEQYF
TGTGCCAGTAGTATAGGGGGACAGAGCTACGAGCAGTACTTC
>TRBV6-1|TRBD1|TRBJ1-1|NA
CASRDRGLATEAFF
TGTGCCAGCAGAGACAGGGGGCTGGCGACTGAAGCTTTCTTT
>TRBV5-1|NA|TRBJ1-1|NA
CASRLRLAGTEAFF
TGCGCCAGCAGATTGAGGTTAGCGGGGACTGAAGCTTTCTTT
>TRBV29-1|NA|TRBJ2-3|NA
CSVAQDFTDTQYF
TGCAGCGTTGCCCAGGACTTCACAGATACGCAGTATTTT
>TRBV30|TRBD1|TRBJ1-2|NA
CAWSSAGTVISGYTF
TGTGCCTGGAGTTCCGCCGGGACAGTAATCTCCGGCTACACCTTC
>TRBV5-4|NA|TRBJ2-3|few
CASSFLGTDTQYF
TGTGCCAGCAGCTTTCTCGGTACAGATACGCAGTATTTT
>TRBV19|NA|TRBJ1-2|NA
CASSLEPRLGYGYTF
TGTGCCAGTAGTCTCGAGCCCCGATTGGGCTACGGCTACACCTTC
>TRBV7-2|NA|TRBJ2-5|NA
CASSLAGRETQYF
TGTGCCAGCAGCTTAGCAGGGAGAGAGACCCAGTACTTC
>TRBV6-6|NA|TRBJ2-3|NA
CASSYSNKRPTDTQYF
TGTGCCAGCAGTTACTCGAATAAGCGGCCTACAGATACGCAGTATTTT
>TRBV6-1|NA|TRBJ1-3|few
CASLQVYSGNTIYF
TGTGCCAGCCTACAGGTTTACTCTGGAAACACCATATATTTT
>TRBV28|NA|TRBJ2-3|NA
CASSPSPPDTQYF
TGTGCCAGCAGTCCCTCCCCCCCAGATACGCAGTATTTT
>TRBV4-1|NA|TRBJ2-1|once
CASSQEGRGRVHNEQFF
TGCGCCAGCAGCCAAGAGGGCAGGGGAAGGGTCCACAATGAGCAGTTCTTC
>TRBV5-1|TRBD2|TRBJ2-5|NA
CASSSTSGTETQYF
TGCGCCAGCAGCTCTACTAGCGGGACGGAGACCCAGTACTTC